This T cell receptor beta chain was captured by sequencing in a study of blood T cell repertoires in COVID-19 (dated by TCRdb to about 2020). Regarding the complete study: Samples from collaborators originated in the United States, Italy and Spain and spanned both the acute and convalescent phases of COVID-19. The prospective study material was composed of cDNA or gDNA derived from T cells, B-cell-depleted T cells, or PBMCs. Deeply sampled blood TCRbeta repertoires from subjects exposed to, actively infected with, or recovered from COVID-19 were included in the dataset. The repertoires were made available in a free public database intended to serve as a resource for research on the immune response to SARS-CoV-2. Samples came from the ongoing ImmuneRACE study (first 160 participants) plus 1,254 subjects from 6 global collaborators. Nearly every sample came with metadata listing a de-identified subject ID, COVID-19 status, age in years and sex. Where available, HLA class I and class II types were obtained from metadata supplied by the sample provider rather than from assay-based typing. The paper's findings and limits, for the study overall: Clinical and demographic metadata were provided uncurated, with the amount varying by source and participant.

Remarks on this clone: Its antigen is unknown. One base away there is no much larger clone; base qualities are not given.

Trimming takes 4 bases off V and 0 bases off J; junction bases not matched to a gene: 9. CDR1 is given as MDHEN and CDR2 as SYDVKM, both from the germline V gene. The CDR3 measures 18 amino acids from cysteine to phenylalanine. Only CDR3 DNA remains: 54 bases, in frame from the first base. TCRbeta CDR3 regions were amplified from genomic DNA by means of the immunoSEQ Assay, a bias-controlled multiplex PCR. Under the source paper's analysis protocol: Within the assay, amplification of reference gene primers was used to estimate how many nucleated cells each sample contained. Sequence reads were collapsed and filtered to measure the absolute abundance of every unique TCRbeta CDR3 rearrangement. For each sample, productive Simpson clonality was calculated as the square root of Simpson's diversity index across productive rearrangements. TCRdb limited this immuneACCESS table to in-frame rearrangements with V and J called. A share of clones is missing; checked studies link under half to unresolved V genes, and the rest is unexplained. That table supplies the V and J calls and clone size; D and trimming were determined from the DNA. The sample profile shows 20,000 or so clones; over 75% of them were found once. Less than 70% of the sample belongs to the ten largest clones.

Whole blood was collected in K2EDTA tubes by collaborating institutions according to the institutions' own protocols. For TCRbeta analysis, collaborators shipped samples as frozen whole blood, isolated PBMCs, or DNA extracted from either of those sample types. The specimen was peripheral blood. This sequence uses TRBV28 and TRBJ2-7, with 13 central nucleotides matching TRBD2. The origin of this receptor is a man older than 75 with acute or convalescent COVID-19. The CDR3 has the sequence CASSYMGLAGTISYEQYF. The sequenced DNA is TGTGCCAGCAGTTATATGGGACTAGCGGGGACCATCTCCTACGAGCAGTACTTC. The full variable domain, with segments outside the CDR3 supplied by the reference TRBV28 and TRBJ2-7 proteins, appears as DVKVTQSSRYLVKRTGEKVFLECVQDMDHENMFWYRQDPGLGLRLIYFSYDVKMKEKGDIPEGYSVSREKKERFSLILESASTNQTSMYLCASSYMGLAGTISYEQYFGPGTRLTVT.